A single T cell receptor (beta chain) is shown here with its context. The V gene end was trimmed by 3 bases and the J gene end by 2 bases; junction bases not matched to a gene: 6. CDR1 and CDR2 from the germline V gene are SEHNR and FQNEAQ (reference sequence). The CDR3 extends over 15 amino acids. The data stem from a study of Graves' ophthalmopathy and Graves' hyperthyroidism. Amplification of TCR beta CDR3 regions used RNA transcripts. HTBI primers served in a first-round RT-PCR, which a second-round multiplex PCR followed. Each CDR3 protein is one row after TCRdb ran MiXCR on the multiplex PCR reads. The table lists about 620,000 distinct CDR3 sequences, over 20% of them singletons. PBMCs were isolated by Ficoll-Paque density gradient centrifugation, using more than 8.5 ml of fresh peripheral blood as the starting material.

The gene calls are TRBV7-9 and TRBJ2-5; TRBD1 agrees at 7 bases. The sample taken for sequencing was peripheral blood. The sequence came from a woman aged 18-35 years with stable Graves' hyperthyroidism. Some clones in this sample may be carry-over from other donors' samples. CDR3 sequence reads: CASSFLRQGQETQYF. The CDR3 DNA reads as TGTGCCAGCAGCTTCCTCCGACAGGGTCAAGAGACCCAGTACTTC. Together with reference TRBV7-9 and TRBJ2-5, the CDR3 gives the full variable domain: DTGVSQNPRHKITKRGQNVTFRCDPISEHNRLYWYRQTLGQGPEFLTYFQNEAQLEKSRLLSDRFSAERPKGSFSTLEIQRTEQGDSAMYLCASSFLRQGQETQYFGPGTRLLVL.